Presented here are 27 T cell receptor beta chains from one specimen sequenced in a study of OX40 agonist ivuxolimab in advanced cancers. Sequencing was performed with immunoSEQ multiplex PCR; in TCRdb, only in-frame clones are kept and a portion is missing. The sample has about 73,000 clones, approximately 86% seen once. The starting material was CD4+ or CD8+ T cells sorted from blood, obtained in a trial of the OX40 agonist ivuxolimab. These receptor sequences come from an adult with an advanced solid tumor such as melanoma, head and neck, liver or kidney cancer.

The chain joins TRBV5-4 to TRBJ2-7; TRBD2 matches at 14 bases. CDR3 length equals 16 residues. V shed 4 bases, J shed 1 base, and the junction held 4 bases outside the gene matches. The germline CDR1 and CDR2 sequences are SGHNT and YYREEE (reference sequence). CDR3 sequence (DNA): TGTGCCAGCAGCACTGGACTAGCGGGAGGTTCCTACGAGCAGTACTTC. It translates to CASSTGLAGGSYEQYF.

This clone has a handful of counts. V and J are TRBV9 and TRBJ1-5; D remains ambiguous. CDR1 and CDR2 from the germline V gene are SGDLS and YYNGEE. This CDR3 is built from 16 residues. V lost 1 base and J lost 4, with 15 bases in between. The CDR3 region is CASSVKGDRLNQPQHF. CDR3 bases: TGTGCCAGCAGCGTAAAAGGAGATCGCCTTAATCAGCCCCAGCATTTT.

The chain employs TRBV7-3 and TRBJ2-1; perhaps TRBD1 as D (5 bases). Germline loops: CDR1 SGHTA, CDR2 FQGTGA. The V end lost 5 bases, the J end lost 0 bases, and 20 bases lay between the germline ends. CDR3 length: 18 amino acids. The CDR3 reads CASSPRAWGPSSYNEQFF. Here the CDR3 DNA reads TGTGCCAGCAGCCCTCGCGCTTGGGGCCCTAGCTCCTACAATGAGCAGTTCTTC.

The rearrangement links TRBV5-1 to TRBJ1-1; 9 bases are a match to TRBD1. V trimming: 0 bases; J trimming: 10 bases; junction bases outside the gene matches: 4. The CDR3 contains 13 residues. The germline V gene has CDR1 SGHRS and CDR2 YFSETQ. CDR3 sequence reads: CASSLDTGGLAFF. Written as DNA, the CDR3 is TGCGCCAGCAGCTTGGATACAGGGGGCCTAGCTTTCTTT.

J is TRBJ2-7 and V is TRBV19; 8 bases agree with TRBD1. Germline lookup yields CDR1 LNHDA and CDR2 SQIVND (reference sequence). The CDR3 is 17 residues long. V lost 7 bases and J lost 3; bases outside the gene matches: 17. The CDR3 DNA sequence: TGTGCCAGTACTCGGACAGGGAATCGTTTAGAAGGCTACGAGCAGTACTTC. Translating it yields CASTRTGNRLEGYEQYF.

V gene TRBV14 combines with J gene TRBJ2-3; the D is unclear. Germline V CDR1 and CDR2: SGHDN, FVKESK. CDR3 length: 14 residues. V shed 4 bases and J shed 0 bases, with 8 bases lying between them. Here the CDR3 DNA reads TGTGCCAGCAGCCGAGACACTAGCACAGATACGCAGTATTTT. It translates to CASSRDTSTDTQYF.

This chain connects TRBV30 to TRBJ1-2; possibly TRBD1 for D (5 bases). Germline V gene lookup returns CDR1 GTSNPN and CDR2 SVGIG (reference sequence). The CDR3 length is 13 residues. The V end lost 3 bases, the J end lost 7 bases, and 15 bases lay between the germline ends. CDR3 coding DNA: TGTGCCTGGAGCGCAGGGTTCACTTCTGGCTACACCTTC. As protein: CAWSAGFTSGYTF.

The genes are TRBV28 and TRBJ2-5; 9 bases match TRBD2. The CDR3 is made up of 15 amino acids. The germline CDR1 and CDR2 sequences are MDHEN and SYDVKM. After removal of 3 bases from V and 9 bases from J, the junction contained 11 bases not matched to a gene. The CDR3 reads CASSFLRGGLVAQYF. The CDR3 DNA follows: TGTGCCAGCAGTTTCTTGCGGGGGGGCCTCGTTGCCCAGTACTTC.

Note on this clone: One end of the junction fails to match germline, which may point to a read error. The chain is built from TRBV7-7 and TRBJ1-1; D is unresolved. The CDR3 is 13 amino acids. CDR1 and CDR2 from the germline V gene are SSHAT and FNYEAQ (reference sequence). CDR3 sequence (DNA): TGTGCTAGCAGCCCATCGTTGAACACTGAAGCTTTCTTT. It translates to CASSPSLNTEAFF.

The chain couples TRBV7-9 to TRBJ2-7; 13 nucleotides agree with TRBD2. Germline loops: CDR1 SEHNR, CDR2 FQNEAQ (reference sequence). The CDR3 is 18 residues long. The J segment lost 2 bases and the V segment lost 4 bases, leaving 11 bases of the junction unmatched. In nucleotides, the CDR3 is TGTGCCAGCAGCTATCATCGGACTAGCGGGGGATCAACCTACGAGCAGTACTTC. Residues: CASSYHRTSGGSTYEQYF.

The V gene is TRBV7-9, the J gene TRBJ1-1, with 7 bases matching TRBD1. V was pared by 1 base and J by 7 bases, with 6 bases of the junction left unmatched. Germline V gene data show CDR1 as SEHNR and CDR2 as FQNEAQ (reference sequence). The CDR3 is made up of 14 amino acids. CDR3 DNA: TGTGCCAGCAGCTTAGGGGACAGTTCTTATGAAGCTTTCTTT. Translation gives CASSLGDSSYEAFF. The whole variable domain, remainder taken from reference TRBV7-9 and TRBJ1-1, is DTGVSQNPRHKITKRGQNVTFRCDPISEHNRLYWYRQTLGQGPEFLTYFQNEAQLEKSRLLSDRFSAERPKGSFSTLEIQRTEQGDSAMYLCASSLGDSSYEAFFGQGTRLTVV.

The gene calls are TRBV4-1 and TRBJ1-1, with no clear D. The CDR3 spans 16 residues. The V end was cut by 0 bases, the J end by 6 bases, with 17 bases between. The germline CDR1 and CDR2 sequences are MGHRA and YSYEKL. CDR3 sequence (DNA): TGCGCCAGCAGCCAAGATCTGGGTTCGAGTTTGTCTGAAGCTTTCTTT. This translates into CASSQDLGSSLSEAFF.

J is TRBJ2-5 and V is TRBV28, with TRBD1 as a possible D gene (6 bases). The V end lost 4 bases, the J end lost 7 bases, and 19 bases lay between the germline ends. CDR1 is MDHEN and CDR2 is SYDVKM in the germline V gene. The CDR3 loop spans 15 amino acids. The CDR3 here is CASSSGHLTEGTQYF. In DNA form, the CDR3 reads TGTGCCAGCAGTTCGGGACATCTAACCGAGGGGACCCAGTACTTC. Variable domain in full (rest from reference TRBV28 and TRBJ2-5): DVKVTQSSRYLVKRTGEKVFLECVQDMDHENMFWYRQDPGLGLRLIYFSYDVKMKEKGDIPEGYSVSREKKERFSLILESASTNQTSMYLCASSSGHLTEGTQYFGPGTRLLVL.

The CDR3 DNA reads as TGTGCCAGCACCCAACCTCGGCAGGAGGGTGAAAAACTGTTTTTT. It codes for CASTQPRQEGEKLFF. The genes are TRBV7-9 and TRBJ1-4; no definite D call. This CDR3 is 15 amino acids long. Germline values: CDR1 SEHNR, CDR2 FQNEAQ (reference sequence). V lost 7 bases to trimming and J lost 7 bases, with 19 bases between them.

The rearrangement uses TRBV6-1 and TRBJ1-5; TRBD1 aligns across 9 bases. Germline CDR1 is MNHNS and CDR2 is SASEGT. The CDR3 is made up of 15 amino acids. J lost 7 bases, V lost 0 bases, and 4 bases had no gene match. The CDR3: CASSEATGGGQPQHF. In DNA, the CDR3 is TGTGCCAGCAGTGAAGCAACAGGGGGCGGGCAGCCCCAGCATTTT.

CDR3 sequence (DNA): TGCGCCAGCAGCCAAGATCTGGGCAGGGGATTCTTGGGTTGGAATTCACCCCTCCACTTT. It specifies CASSQDLGRGFLGWNSPLHF. The chain is built from TRBV4-3 and TRBJ1-6, with a weak D call TRBD1 (6 bases). The CDR3 is 20 residues long. The V end was cut by 0 bases, the J end by 7 bases, with 25 bases between. CDR1 and CDR2 from the germline V gene are LGHNA and YSLEER.

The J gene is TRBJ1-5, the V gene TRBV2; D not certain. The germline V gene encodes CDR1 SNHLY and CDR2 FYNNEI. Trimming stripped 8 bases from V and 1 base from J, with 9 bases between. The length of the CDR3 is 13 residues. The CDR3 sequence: CASRLESNQPQHF. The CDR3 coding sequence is TGTGCCAGCCGACTTGAGAGCAATCAGCCCCAGCATTTT. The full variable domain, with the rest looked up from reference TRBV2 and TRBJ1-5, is EPEVTQTPSHQVTQMGQEVILRCVPISNHLYFYWYRQILGQKVEFLVSFYNNEISEKSEIFDDQFSVERPDGSNFTLKIRSTKLEDSAMYFCASRLESNQPQHFGDGTRLSIL.

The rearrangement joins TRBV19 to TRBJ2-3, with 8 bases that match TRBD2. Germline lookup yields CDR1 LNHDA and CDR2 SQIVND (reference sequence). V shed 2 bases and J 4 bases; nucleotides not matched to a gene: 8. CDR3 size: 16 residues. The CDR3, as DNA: TGTGCCAGTAGTATATGGGCAGCGGGAGAACCAGATACGCAGTATTTT. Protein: CASSIWAAGEPDTQYF.

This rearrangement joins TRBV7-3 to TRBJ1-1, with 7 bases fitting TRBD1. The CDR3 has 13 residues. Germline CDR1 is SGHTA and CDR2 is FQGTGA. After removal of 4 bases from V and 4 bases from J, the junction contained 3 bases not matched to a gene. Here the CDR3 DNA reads TGTGCCAGCAGCTCCTCAGGGGGCACTGAAGCTTTCTTT. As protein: CASSSSGGTEAFF.

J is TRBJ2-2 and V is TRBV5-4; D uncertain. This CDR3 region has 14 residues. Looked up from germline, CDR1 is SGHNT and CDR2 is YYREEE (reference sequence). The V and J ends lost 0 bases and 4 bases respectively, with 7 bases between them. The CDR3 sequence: CASSLGSVTGELFF. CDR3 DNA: TGTGCCAGCAGCTTGGGTTCCGTCACCGGGGAGCTGTTTTTT.

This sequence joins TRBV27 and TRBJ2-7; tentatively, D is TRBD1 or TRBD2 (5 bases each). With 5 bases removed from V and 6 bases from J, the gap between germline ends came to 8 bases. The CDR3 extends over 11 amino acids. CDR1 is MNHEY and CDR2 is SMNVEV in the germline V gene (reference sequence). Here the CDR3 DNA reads TGTGCCAGCAGTCTGGGGGTCGAGCAGTACTTC. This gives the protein CASSLGVEQYF.

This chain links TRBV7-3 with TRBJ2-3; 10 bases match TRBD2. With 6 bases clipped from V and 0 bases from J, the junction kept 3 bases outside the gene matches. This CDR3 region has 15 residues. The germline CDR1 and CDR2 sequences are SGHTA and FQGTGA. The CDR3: CASSRAGGSTDTQYF. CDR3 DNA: TGTGCCAGCAGTAGAGCGGGGGGGAGCACAGATACGCAGTATTTT.

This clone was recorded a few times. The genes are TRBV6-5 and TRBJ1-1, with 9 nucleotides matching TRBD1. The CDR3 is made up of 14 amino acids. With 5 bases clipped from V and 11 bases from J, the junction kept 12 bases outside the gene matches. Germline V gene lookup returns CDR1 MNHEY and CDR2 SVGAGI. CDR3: CASSGGQGWGGAFF. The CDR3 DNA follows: TGTGCCAGCAGTGGGGGACAGGGATGGGGTGGGGCTTTCTTT.

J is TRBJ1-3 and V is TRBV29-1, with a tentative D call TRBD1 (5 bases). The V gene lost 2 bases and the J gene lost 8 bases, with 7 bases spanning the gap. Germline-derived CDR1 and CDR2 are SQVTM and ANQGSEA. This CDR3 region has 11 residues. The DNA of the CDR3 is TGCAGCGTTGAAAGGGGTCACACCATATATTTT. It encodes CSVERGHTIYF.

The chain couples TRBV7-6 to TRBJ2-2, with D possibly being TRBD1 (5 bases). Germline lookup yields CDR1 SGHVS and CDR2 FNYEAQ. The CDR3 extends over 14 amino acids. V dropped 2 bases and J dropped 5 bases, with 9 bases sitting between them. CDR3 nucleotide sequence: TGTGCCAGCAGCTTACTGGGGCGGACCGGGGAGCTGTTTTTT. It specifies CASSLLGRTGELFF. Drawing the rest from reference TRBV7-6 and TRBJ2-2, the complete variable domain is GAGVSQSPRYKVTKRGQDVALRCDPISGHVSLYWYRQALGQGPEFLTYFNYEAQQDKSGLPNDRFSAERPEGSISTLTIQRTEQRDSAMYRCASSLLGRTGELFFGEGSRLTVL.

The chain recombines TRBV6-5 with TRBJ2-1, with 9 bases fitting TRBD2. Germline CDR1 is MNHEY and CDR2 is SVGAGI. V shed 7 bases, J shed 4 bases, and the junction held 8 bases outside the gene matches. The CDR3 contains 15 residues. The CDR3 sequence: CASTRSGGKYNEQFF. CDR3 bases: TGTGCCAGCACCCGTAGCGGGGGCAAGTACAATGAGCAGTTCTTC.

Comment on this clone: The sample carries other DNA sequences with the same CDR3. CDR3 region: CASSPRILNTEAFF. In nucleotides, the CDR3 is TGTGCCAGCTCACCACGGATCTTGAACACTGAAGCTTTCTTT. The chain couples TRBV18 to TRBJ1-1; no definite D call. With 1 base removed from V and 0 bases from J, the gap between germline ends came to 6 bases. CDR1 KGHSH and CDR2 LQKENI come from the germline V gene. This CDR3 comprises 14 residues.